This TCR beta chain was found in a study of monozygotic twins with inflammatory bowel disease. General study results and limits: Those with IBD had lower TCRbeta diversity (inverse Simpson) than their healthy co-twins did. Differences in immunosuppressive treatment may have been a source of added variability in patient repertoires.

As to this clonotype: Its antigen is not known.

With around 15 and 9 cycles respectively, two nested PCRs were carried out on TCRalpha and TCRbeta cDNA. TCRdb reworked the 5' RACE reads into one entry per CDR3 protein, no DNA. Its clone listing holds approximately 400,000 distinct CDR3 sequences. Every donor provided one blood sample measuring 2.5 to 3 ml. The CDR3 spans 16 residues. The germline gives CDR1 LGHNA, CDR2 YSLEER. The receptor was derived from a human donor with ulcerative colitis or Crohn's disease, or a healthy co-twin of an affected twin (not recorded which). Sequencing input: blood. The V and J genes are TRBV4-3 and TRBJ2-1; TCRdb returns TRBD1, unconfirmable since there is no DNA. The CDR3 reads CASSPSPGQGRNEQFF.